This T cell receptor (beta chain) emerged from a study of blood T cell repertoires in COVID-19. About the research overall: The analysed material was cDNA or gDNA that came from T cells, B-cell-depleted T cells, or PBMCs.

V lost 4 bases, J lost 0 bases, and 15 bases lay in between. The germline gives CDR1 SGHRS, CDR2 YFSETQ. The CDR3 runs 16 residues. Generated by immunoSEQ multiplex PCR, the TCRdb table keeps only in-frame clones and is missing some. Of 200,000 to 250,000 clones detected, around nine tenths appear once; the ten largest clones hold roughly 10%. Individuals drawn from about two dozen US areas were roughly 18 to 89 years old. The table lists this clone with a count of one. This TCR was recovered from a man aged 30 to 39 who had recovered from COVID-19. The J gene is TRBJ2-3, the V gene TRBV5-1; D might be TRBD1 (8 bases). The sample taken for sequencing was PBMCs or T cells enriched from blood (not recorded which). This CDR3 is CASSGGGTGSTDTQYF. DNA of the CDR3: TGCGCCAGCAGCGGGGGAGGGACAGGCAGCACAGATACGCAGTATTTT.